Shown below are 21 T cell receptor beta chains from a single sample sequenced in a study of chemoradiotherapy in HPV16-positive cancers. Profiling relied on immunoSEQ multiplex PCR, and the TCRdb table lists in-frame clones only, not all of them. The data show some 11,000 clones, about three quarters seen once. This material was acquired from a patient who underwent chemoradiotherapy. The receptors stem from a human donor with HPV-associated anogenital cancer.

This clone was observed once. DNA of the CDR3: TGTGCCAGCAGTTTATCCTTAGTGGGGTGGGACAGGCTCAGGGATAGCAATCAGCCCCAGCATTTT. The encoded protein is CASSLSLVGWDRLRDSNQPQHF. The V call is TRBV28, the J call TRBJ1-5, with TRBD1 identical over 8 bases. CDR3 size: 22 residues. Per germline, CDR1 MDHEN and CDR2 SYDVKM. Trimming at V came to 1 base and at J to 0 bases, leaving 20 bases not matched to a gene.

The genes are TRBV5-6 and TRBJ1-1; D is perhaps TRBD1 (6 bases). CDR3 length: 13 amino acids. Germline CDR1 and CDR2: SGHDT and YYEEEE. The ends were cut back, 3 bases at V and 3 bases at J, with 9 bases in the middle. The CDR3 DNA is TGTGCCAGCAGCTCCTCAGGGGACACTGAAGCTTTCTTT. Protein sequence: CASSSSGDTEAFF.

This chain links TRBV28 with TRBJ1-1; TRBD1 aligns across 7 bases. Germline CDR1 MDHEN, CDR2 SYDVKM. The V and J ends lost 1 base and 8 bases, in that order; junction bases with no gene match: 4. This CDR3 is 13 amino acids long. The CDR3 DNA sequence: TGTGCCAGCAGTTTATCCGGGACAGTAGAAGCTTTCTTT. As protein: CASSLSGTVEAFF.

This rearrangement joins TRBV20-1 to TRBJ1-3; D is unclear. CDR3 length: 11 amino acids. In germline, CDR1 is DFQATT, CDR2 SNEGSKA (reference sequence). The V end lost 4 bases, the J end lost 4 bases, and 5 bases lay between the germline ends. The CDR3 nucleotides read TGCAGTGCTAATTCGGGAAACACCATATATTTT. Translated, it gives CSANSGNTIYF.

On this clone itself: Its ends do not fully match the called genes, so a read error is possible. The chain has TRBV7-3 and TRBJ2-1, with TRBD2 matching over 9 bases. CDR1 and CDR2 (germline): SGHTA, FQGTGA. The CDR3 consists of 15 residues. CDR3 residues: CASSGAGGSYSEQFF. The CDR3 coding sequence is TGTGCCAGCAGCGGAGCGGGAGGATCGTACAGTGAGCAGTTCTTC.

V gene TRBV5-1 combines with J gene TRBJ2-1, with TRBD2 matching 13 bases. The J segment lost 7 bases and the V segment lost 4 bases, leaving 5 bases of the junction unmatched. This CDR3 is 15 amino acids long. Germline V gives CDR1 SGHRS, CDR2 YFSETQ. CDR3 protein: CASSRTSGSRNEQFF. In DNA form, the CDR3 reads TGCGCCAGCAGCAGGACTAGCGGGAGTAGAAATGAGCAGTTCTTC.

V and J are TRBV11-2 and TRBJ2-2, with 7 bases fitting TRBD2. The J segment lost 1 base and the V segment lost 4 bases, leaving 3 bases of the junction unmatched. From germline, CDR1 is SGHAT and CDR2 FQNNGV. This CDR3 comprises 15 residues. CDR3 amino acids: CASSWGGRNTGELFF. Here the CDR3 DNA reads TGTGCCAGCAGCTGGGGAGGGCGGAACACCGGGGAGCTGTTTTTT.

The chain links TRBV19 to TRBJ1-1; TRBD1 matches at 10 bases. J lost 1 base, V lost 9 bases, and 8 bases had no gene match. The CDR3 sequence is 15 residues long. From germline, CDR1 is LNHDA and CDR2 SQIVND (reference sequence). CDR3 DNA sequence: TGTGCCAGCGACCCGGGACAGGGGAGGAACACTGAAGCTTTCTTT. It yields the protein CASDPGQGRNTEAFF.

This clone was picked up a small number of times. V usage is TRBV5-1 and J usage is TRBJ2-1; TRBD2 matches 9 bases. Germline CDR1 reads SGHRS; CDR2 reads YFSETQ. V lost 2 bases and J lost 8; bases outside the gene matches: 2. The CDR3 has 13 residues. CDR3 coding DNA: TGCGCCAGCAGCTTCTTAGCGGGAGATGAGCAGTTCTTC. Protein: CASSFLAGDEQFF.

V is TRBV25-1 and J is TRBJ2-1, with D tentatively TRBD2 (5 bases). Trimming took off 6 bases at V and 2 bases at J, with 14 bases between the two ends. Per germline, CDR1 MGHDK and CDR2 SYGVNS. The CDR3 contains 15 residues. The CDR3 protein is CASSPRAETYNEQFF. The CDR3, as DNA: TGTGCCAGCAGCCCGAGGGCGGAAACCTACAATGAGCAGTTCTTC.

The chain is built from TRBV5-8 and TRBJ1-1, with D possibly matching TRBD1 (5 bases). Germline assignment: CDR1 SGHTS and CDR2 YDEGEE. Deletions cut 0 bases from V and 3 bases from J, with 9 bases between. The CDR3 sequence is 14 residues long. CDR3 residues: CASSLAGFDTEAFF. The CDR3 region has the DNA TGTGCCAGCAGCTTGGCAGGGTTTGACACTGAAGCTTTCTTT.

V usage is TRBV7-3 and J usage is TRBJ2-1, with 10 bases that match TRBD2. Germline trimming cut 5 bases from V and 3 bases from J; bases unmatched to any gene: 7. This CDR3 spans 16 amino acids. Germline loops: CDR1 SGHTA, CDR2 FQGTGA. The CDR3 sequence: CASSRRTSGLYNEQFF. CDR3 bases: TGTGCCAGCAGCCGTCGGACTAGCGGACTCTACAATGAGCAGTTCTTC.

The chain is built from TRBV6-1 and TRBJ2-3; D not certain. Trimming removed 0 bases at V and 4 bases at J, with 8 bases between. The CDR3 spans 14 residues. Germline V gene lookup returns CDR1 MNHNS and CDR2 SASEGT. Here the CDR3 reads CASSEASEADTQYF. CDR3 bases: TGTGCCAGCAGTGAAGCCTCCGAAGCAGATACGCAGTATTTT.

The chain uses TRBV4-1 and TRBJ2-1, with unresolved D. CDR1 is MGHRA, CDR2 YSYEKL, per germline. The CDR3 has 18 residues. Trimming pared 3 bases from V and 8 bases from J, leaving 26 bases between. CDR3 nucleotides: TGCGCCAGCAGCCACGACTCCGTCGGGCCCCGTAAGGGATATGAGCAGTTCTTC. Protein sequence: CASSHDSVGPRKGYEQFF.

The chain is built from TRBV28 and TRBJ2-1, with TRBD1 as a possible D gene (5 bases). Germline V CDR1 and CDR2: MDHEN, SYDVKM. The CDR3 contains 15 residues. V was shortened by 5 bases and J by 0 bases, with 11 bases between the two germline ends. The CDR3 here is CASSQDTISYNEQFF. CDR3 nucleotides: TGTGCCAGCAGTCAGGACACCATCTCCTACAATGAGCAGTTCTTC. Supplemented by reference TRBV28 and TRBJ2-1, the full variable domain reads DVKVTQSSRYLVKRTGEKVFLECVQDMDHENMFWYRQDPGLGLRLIYFSYDVKMKEKGDIPEGYSVSREKKERFSLILESASTNQTSMYLCASSQDTISYNEQFFGPGTRLTVL.

The gene calls are TRBV2 and TRBJ2-5; perhaps TRBD1 as D (5 bases). The CDR3 is 14 residues long. In germline, CDR1 is SNHLY, CDR2 FYNNEI. Trimming pared 6 bases from V and 1 base from J, leaving 12 bases between. In DNA, the CDR3 is TGTGCCAGCAGGGTGACAGCGTTCCAAGAGACCCAGTACTTC. Its protein is CASRVTAFQETQYF.

This clone appeared once. The gene calls are TRBV29-1 and TRBJ1-1, with 7 positions matching TRBD1. V dropped 6 bases and J dropped 4; count of bases not matched to a gene: 8. CDR3 length: 13 residues. From germline, CDR1 is SQVTM and CDR2 ANQGSEA. The CDR3 reads CSVRTGRGTEAFF. The CDR3, as DNA: TGCAGCGTCCGGACAGGCAGGGGCACTGAAGCTTTCTTT. The full variable domain, completed using reference TRBV29-1 and TRBJ1-1, is SAVISQKPSRDICQRGTSLTIQCQVDSQVTMMFWYRQQPGQSLTLIATANQGSEATYESGFVIDKFPISRPNLTFSTLTVSNMSPEDSSIYLCSVRTGRGTEAFFGQGTRLTVV.

This chain joins TRBV7-9 and TRBJ2-1; TRBD2 aligns across 13 bases. V lost 3 bases, J lost 9 bases, and 5 bases stayed unmatched. The CDR3 extends over 15 amino acids. The germline CDR1 and CDR2 sequences are SEHNR and FQNEAQ (reference sequence). Here the CDR3 reads CASSFTSGRAGEQFF. The CDR3 coding sequence is TGTGCCAGCAGCTTTACTAGCGGGAGGGCCGGTGAGCAGTTCTTC.

The table lists this clone with a few counts. Here the CDR3 DNA reads TGCGCCAGCAGCCACCAGGGACTAGCGAAAAATGAGCAGTTCTTC. Protein: CASSHQGLAKNEQFF. The chain couples TRBV4-1 to TRBJ2-1; 10 bases line up with TRBD2. Germline CDR1 is MGHRA and CDR2 is YSYEKL. The CDR3 length is 15 residues. V shed 3 bases and J 7 bases; nucleotides not matched to a gene: 6.

This rearrangement joins TRBV15 to TRBJ1-5; no clear D. The germline V and J ends were trimmed by 0 bases and 0 bases, with 18 bases remaining between them. This CDR3 is built from 19 residues. Germline lookup yields CDR1 LNHNV and CDR2 YYDKDF (reference sequence). CDR3 sequence (DNA): TGTGCCACCAGCAGAGATTCATGGGAGAGTCTATATAGCAATCAGCCCCAGCATTTT. This translates into CATSRDSWESLYSNQPQHF.

This clone was counted a single time. The chain links TRBV18 to TRBJ2-7; 8 bases match TRBD1. The CDR3 spans 17 residues. The V gene end was trimmed by 2 bases and the J gene end by 0 bases; junction bases not matched to a gene: 9. Per the germline V gene, CDR1 is KGHSH and CDR2 is LQKENI. The CDR3 protein is CASSPSGGTGLSYEQYF. The CDR3 region has the DNA TGTGCCAGCTCACCATCGGGCGGGACAGGTCTCTCCTACGAGCAGTACTTC.